This T cell receptor beta chain was captured by sequencing in a study of shared clonotypes between healthy human individuals. The ends lost 4 bases at V and 8 bases at J; junction bases unmatched: 10. Germline loops: CDR1 SEHNR, CDR2 FQNEAQ (reference sequence). This CDR3 is 16 amino acids long. The data were produced by immunoSEQ multiplex PCR, yet TCRdb's version contains in-frame clones alone and is incomplete. There are 640,000 or so clones in the sample; about 78% occur only once, and about 1.8% lies in the top ten. Whole-study results and caveats: Clonotype sharing across a few donors was observed for around 4.8% of naive CD4 clonotypes.

A word on this clone: Its antigen is not identified.

The clonotype was recovered from a woman aged 25 to 39 in good health. Sequenced sample: memory CD4+ T cells sorted from blood. The subset: CD45RA-negative fraction. The chain joins TRBV7-9 to TRBJ1-4; TRBD1 aligns across 10 bases. The CDR3 sequence: CASSSRTGGLGEKLFF. The CDR3 DNA sequence: TGTGCCAGCAGCTCGCGGACAGGGGGATTAGGGGAAAAACTGTTTTTT.